This T cell receptor (beta chain) was identified during a study of Ad26.COV2.S vaccination and SARS-CoV-2 variants. CDR1 is MNHEY and CDR2 is SMNVEV in the germline V gene (reference sequence). CDR3 length equals 16 residues. V lost 4 bases and J lost 0, with 13 bases in between. Method: immunoSEQ multiplex PCR; TCRdb's copy keeps in-frame clones and lacks some. The table has around 420,000 clones, roughly 90% seen once. Treatment of the sample: around 19 received Ad26.COV2.S at low or high dose, single or two shots; about 5 received placebo; per-sample allocation not given. Each sample was drawn 63 days after the first injection (of vaccine or placebo).

This receptor was taken from a person aged 18-60 years who received the Ad26.COV2.S COVID-19 vaccine or a placebo. The chain joins TRBV27 to TRBJ2-1, with D possibly matching TRBD2 (6 bases). Here the sequenced sample was peripheral blood, taken in a trial of Ad26.COV2.S vaccine versus placebo. CDR3 in amino acids: CASSSLSGSSYNEQFF. DNA of the CDR3: TGTGCCAGCAGTTCCCTCTCCGGGAGCTCCTACAATGAGCAGTTCTTC.